The 24 T cell receptor beta chains presented below share a single source sample, sequenced in a study of OX40 agonist ivuxolimab in advanced cancers. Assay: immunoSEQ multiplex PCR; the TCRdb copy retains only in-frame clones and omits some. The table records about 51,000 clones, around 73% of them present only once. The specimen comprised CD4+ or CD8+ T cells sorted from blood, sampled in a trial of the OX40 agonist ivuxolimab. Receptor source: an adult with an advanced solid tumor such as melanoma, head and neck, liver or kidney cancer.

This chain joins TRBV5-4 and TRBJ1-1, with 11 bases fitting TRBD1. This CDR3 is 16 amino acids long. The V gene end was trimmed by 2 bases and the J gene end by 4 bases; junction bases not matched to a gene: 7. Germline V lookup: CDR1 SGHNT, CDR2 YYREEE (reference sequence). The CDR3 loop reads CASSFGTGGTGTEAFF. The DNA for the CDR3 is TGTGCCAGCAGCTTCGGGACAGGGGGGACAGGCACTGAAGCTTTCTTT.

This clone was detected once. The rearrangement links TRBV7-8 to TRBJ1-2; no clear D. Trimming took 4 bases from V and 8 from J, leaving 14 bases between them. Germline V gives CDR1 SGHVS, CDR2 FQNEAQ. The CDR3 is 13 residues long. CDR3 protein: CASSSGGVKGYTF. Written as DNA, the CDR3 is TGTGCCAGCAGCTCAGGCGGGGTGAAAGGCTACACCTTC. Using reference TRBV7-8 and TRBJ1-2 for the parts outside the CDR3, the full variable domain is GAGVSQSPRYKVAKRGQDVALRCDPISGHVSLFWYQQALGQGPEFLTYFQNEAQLDKSGLPSDRFFAERPEGSVSTLKIQRTQQEDSAVYLCASSSGGVKGYTFGSGTRLTVV.

This chain connects TRBV28 to TRBJ1-2; 8 bases line up with TRBD1. The junction had 5 bases not matched to a gene; V was cut back by 10 bases and J by 1 base. There are 13 residues in the CDR3. Per germline, CDR1 MDHEN and CDR2 SYDVKM. The CDR3 DNA follows: TGTGCCACCAGACAGGGGATTAACTATGGCTACACCTTC. Translated, it gives CATRQGINYGYTF.

The rearrangement uses TRBV2 and TRBJ2-7; a weak D match, TRBD2 (5 bases). Trimming shortened V by 7 bases and J by 2 bases, and 18 bases separated the two germline ends. This CDR3 is 15 amino acids long. Germline-derived CDR1 and CDR2 are SNHLY and FYNNEI. The CDR3, as DNA: TGTGCCAGCATTCGCGGCCTAGCTCCCGCCTACGAGCAGTACTTC. The encoded protein is CASIRGLAPAYEQYF.

This chain joins TRBV19 and TRBJ1-4, with D perhaps matching TRBD1 (5 bases). The germline V and J ends were trimmed by 5 bases and 10 bases, with 14 bases remaining between them. The CDR3 length is 13 residues. Per germline, CDR1 LNHDA and CDR2 SQIVND (reference sequence). The CDR3 reads CASSSGVRGKLFF. The CDR3 coding sequence is TGTGCCAGTAGTTCCGGGGTGAGGGGAAAACTGTTTTTT.

This rearrangement joins TRBV7-9 to TRBJ2-5; D may match TRBD1 or TRBD2 (6 bases each). CDR1 and CDR2 from the germline V gene are SEHNR and FQNEAQ (reference sequence). The CDR3 spans 16 residues. V gave up 4 bases and J gave up 4 bases, with 19 bases separating them. The CDR3 coding sequence is TGTGCCAGCAGCTCTGACGGGGGCAGGGATCGAGAGACCCAGTACTTC. It specifies CASSSDGGRDRETQYF.

The chain joins TRBV30 to TRBJ1-5; D is ambiguous. CDR3 length equals 13 residues. Per the germline V gene, CDR1 is GTSNPN and CDR2 is SVGIG (reference sequence). V was trimmed by 0 bases and J by 2 bases, leaving 5 bases between them. For the CDR3, the DNA is TGTGCCTGGAGTGTCCTGGGCAATCAGCCCCAGCATTTT. Amino acids: CAWSVLGNQPQHF.

This clone was seen just once. For the CDR3, the DNA is TGCAGTCCCCTGTTGAGAGGGCCCACCTTC. Encoded protein: CSPLLRGPTF. The rearrangement uses TRBV20-1 and TRBJ1-2; D gene ambiguous. V dropped 8 bases and J dropped 13 bases, with 17 bases sitting between them. Germline CDR1 DFQATT, CDR2 SNEGSKA (reference sequence). CDR3 length: 10 residues.

This clone occurred once. This chain joins TRBV6-1 and TRBJ1-5; no clear D. The CDR3 has 16 amino acids. V lost 2 bases, J lost 3 bases, and 14 bases lay in between. Per germline, CDR1 MNHNS and CDR2 SASEGT. CDR3 coding DNA: TGTGCCAGCAGTGAAATCCGGGTCACTTACAATCAGCCCCAGCATTTT. This encodes CASSEIRVTYNQPQHF.

The V and J genes are TRBV4-1 and TRBJ2-2; TRBD2 aligns across 11 bases. In germline, CDR1 is MGHRA, CDR2 YSYEKL. Trimming cost V 4 bases and J 7 bases; bases outside gene matches: 8. This CDR3 has 16 amino acids. CDR3 bases: TGCGCCAGCAGCCCCTATAGCGGGAGGGCCAGCGGGGAGCTGTTTTTT. Translation gives CASSPYSGRASGELFF.

This clone is categorized as medium-sized. This chain uses TRBV7-9 with TRBJ1-6; TRBD1 matches 10 bases. Germline V gene data show CDR1 as SEHNR and CDR2 as FQNEAQ (reference sequence). V dropped 4 bases and J dropped 9; count of bases not matched to a gene: 12. This CDR3 contains 17 residues. CDR3 sequence (DNA): TGTGCCAGCAGCTCGTCGGGGGGCGGGACAGGGGTTTCACCCCTCCACTTT. Its protein is CASSSSGGGTGVSPLHF.

The CDR3 region is CSVRGQGGAGNTIYF. The DNA for the CDR3 is TGCAGCGTGAGAGGGCAGGGGGGGGCTGGAAACACCATATATTTT. This chain joins TRBV29-1 and TRBJ1-3; 7 nucleotides align to TRBD1. Unmatched junction bases numbered 10, after V lost 6 bases and J lost 2 bases. This CDR3 has 15 amino acids. Germline values: CDR1 SQVTM, CDR2 ANQGSEA.

This rearrangement joins TRBV11-2 to TRBJ2-1; D not resolved. Germline assignment: CDR1 SGHAT and CDR2 FQNNGV. V was clipped by 4 bases and J by 9 bases, with 7 bases between them. This CDR3 is built from 11 residues. The CDR3 is CASSSAIEQFF. The CDR3 nucleotides are TGTGCCAGCAGCTCGGCTATTGAGCAGTTCTTC. The full variable domain, completed using reference TRBV11-2 and TRBJ2-1, is EAGVAQSPRYKIIEKRQSVAFWCNPISGHATLYWYQQILGQGPKLLIQFQNNGVVDDSQLPKDRFSAERLKGVDSTLKIQPAKLEDSAVYLCASSSAIEQFFGPGTRLTVL.

This clone was picked up a small number of times. The chain uses TRBV7-6 and TRBJ2-2, with 7 bases that match TRBD1. Trimming at V came to 2 bases and at J to 4 bases, leaving 4 bases not matched to a gene. The V gene's germline CDR1 is SGHVS and CDR2 FNYEAQ. The CDR3 totals 15 residues. The CDR3 sequence: CASSLQGVGTGELFF. DNA for the CDR3: TGTGCCAGCAGCTTACAGGGGGTAGGCACCGGGGAGCTGTTTTTT.

The J gene is TRBJ2-3, the V gene TRBV4-1, with D possibly matching TRBD2 (6 bases). With 8 bases removed from V and 1 base from J, the gap between germline ends came to 16 bases. CDR1 is MGHRA, CDR2 YSYEKL, per germline. The CDR3 spans 15 residues. The CDR3: CASGLDGGRTDTQYF. As DNA, the CDR3 is TGCGCCAGCGGACTCGACGGGGGACGCACAGATACGCAGTATTTT.

The chain recombines TRBV5-1 with TRBJ1-3, with D maybe TRBD1 (5 bases). In germline, CDR1 is SGHRS, CDR2 YFSETQ. The CDR3 totals 15 residues. V lost 0 bases and J 1 base, leaving 8 bases between the germline ends. The CDR3: CASSLVEGSGNTIYF. CDR3 nucleotide sequence: TGCGCCAGCAGCTTGGTAGAGGGGTCTGGAAACACCATATATTTT.

J is TRBJ2-7 and V is TRBV6-5; the D gene is possibly TRBD2 (6 bases). The CDR3 is 13 residues long. Germline loops: CDR1 MNHEY, CDR2 SVGAGI. V lost 5 bases, J lost 7 bases, and 15 bases lay in between. The CDR3 region is CASSRGGTGEQYF. The CDR3 DNA follows: TGTGCCAGCAGTAGGGGAGGTACGGGGGAGCAGTACTTC.

The chain's CDR3 is CAISPRSYEQFF. CDR3 sequence (DNA): TGTGCCATCAGTCCCAGAAGCTATGAGCAGTTCTTC. The chain has TRBV10-3 and TRBJ2-1; D is ambiguous. Trimming left V 5 bases short and J 8 bases short, with 10 bases between. This CDR3 spans 12 amino acids. The V gene's germline CDR1 is ENHRY and CDR2 SYGVKD.

This chain uses TRBV5-1 with TRBJ1-6; TRBD1 matches 11 bases. CDR3 size: 15 residues. The trim removed 3 bases at V and 9 bases at J, leaving 5 bases unmatched. From germline, CDR1 is SGHRS and CDR2 YFSETQ. The CDR3 reads CASSYRDRGSSPLHF. CDR3 DNA sequence: TGCGCCAGCAGCTACCGGGACAGGGGGTCTTCACCCCTCCACTTT. The entire variable domain, with the rest obtained from reference TRBV5-1 and TRBJ1-6, is as follows: KAGVTQTPRYLIKTRGQQVTLSCSPISGHRSVSWYQQTPGQGLQFLFEYFSETQRNKGNFPGRFSGRQFSNSRSEMNVSTLELGDSALYLCASSYRDRGSSPLHFGNGTRLTVT.

By proportion, this clone is medium-sized. The gene calls are TRBV12-5 and TRBJ1-4; D uncertain. The CDR3 covers 14 residues. Trimming removed 3 bases from V and 4 bases from J, with 9 bases in between. CDR1 and CDR2 (germline): LGHNT, FRNRAP. CDR3 sequence: CASGFRSNNEKLFF. CDR3 coding DNA: TGTGCTAGTGGTTTCAGGTCTAATAATGAAAAACTGTTTTTT.

This clone was counted a single time. V is TRBV5-4 and J is TRBJ2-1; 7 positions match TRBD2. With V trimmed by 2 bases and J by 4 bases, 6 bases remained unmatched. The germline V gene has CDR1 SGHNT and CDR2 YYREEE (reference sequence). The CDR3 consists of 15 residues. CDR3 in amino acids: CASSFGWGGYNEQFF. In nucleotides, the CDR3 is TGTGCCAGCAGCTTTGGTTGGGGGGGATACAATGAGCAGTTCTTC. Complete variable domain (other parts from reference TRBV5-4 and TRBJ2-1): ETGVTQSPTHLIKTRGQQVTLRCSSQSGHNTVSWYQQALGQGPQFIFQYYREEENGRGNFPPRFSGLQFPNYSSELNVNALELDDSALYLCASSFGWGGYNEQFFGPGTRLTVL.

The V and J genes are TRBV28 and TRBJ1-3; D is possibly TRBD1 (5 bases). The CDR3 contains 14 residues. Germline CDR1 is MDHEN and CDR2 is SYDVKM. Deletions cut 6 bases from V and 3 bases from J, with 12 bases between. The CDR3, as DNA: TGTGCCAGCAGCAAGGGGCATCATGGAAACACCATATATTTT. Its translation is CASSKGHHGNTIYF.

This clone was found once. V is TRBV7-9 and J is TRBJ2-5; D uncertain. V dropped 5 bases and J dropped 5 bases, with 12 bases sitting between them. Germline loops: CDR1 SEHNR, CDR2 FQNEAQ (reference sequence). CDR3 size: 13 residues. This CDR3 is CASSPNARETQYF. The CDR3 bases are TGTGCCAGCAGCCCCAACGCGCGGGAGACCCAGTACTTC.

The rearrangement links TRBV19 to TRBJ1-5; D perhaps matches TRBD1 (5 bases). Germline CDR1 reads LNHDA; CDR2 reads SQIVND (reference sequence). The CDR3 is 13 residues long. V lost 7 bases, J lost 4 bases, and 11 bases lay in between. CDR3: CASKNGGNQPQHF. Here the CDR3 DNA reads TGTGCCAGTAAAAATGGGGGGAATCAGCCCCAGCATTTT.